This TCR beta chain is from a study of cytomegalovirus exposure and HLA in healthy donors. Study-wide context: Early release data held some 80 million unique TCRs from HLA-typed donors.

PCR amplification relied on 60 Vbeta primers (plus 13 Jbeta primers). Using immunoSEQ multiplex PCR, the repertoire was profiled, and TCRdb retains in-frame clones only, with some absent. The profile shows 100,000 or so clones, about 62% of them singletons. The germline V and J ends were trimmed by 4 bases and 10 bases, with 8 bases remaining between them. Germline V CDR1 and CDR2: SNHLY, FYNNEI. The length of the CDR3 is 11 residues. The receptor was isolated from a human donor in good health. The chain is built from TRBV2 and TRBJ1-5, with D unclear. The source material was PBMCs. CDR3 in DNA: TGTGCCAGCAGTGGGGCCGGTCCCCAGCATTTT. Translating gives CASSGAGPQHF.